The TCR beta chain described here comes from a study of T-cell memory formation after mild COVID-19. The study, taken as a whole, reports: Whereas later expanders leaned CD4+, clones contracting day 15 to 85 showed a balanced CD4/CD8 makeup.

V was pared by 4 bases and J by 4 bases, with 3 bases of the junction left unmatched. This CDR3 is built from 13 residues. Germline-derived CDR1 and CDR2 are SEHNR and FQNEAQ (reference sequence). TCRdb reprocessed the 5' RACE reads with MiXCR, giving one entry per CDR3 protein. There are some 190,000 distinct CDR3 sequences in the sample; around 15% occur only once, and more than 2% lies in the top ten. This clonotype was counted a few times. Its target is not known. The source of this sequence is an adult woman who had mild COVID-19 (a few samples of this study predate the infection). Cell type and time point are not known. This chain uses TRBV7-9 with TRBJ1-2; 7 nucleotides line up with TRBD1. The sequencing sample was made of PBMCs or a T cell subset sorted from them (not recorded which). CDR3 protein: CASSSQGPYGYTF. The CDR3 region has the DNA TGTGCCAGCAGCTCACAGGGGCCCTATGGCTACACCTTC.